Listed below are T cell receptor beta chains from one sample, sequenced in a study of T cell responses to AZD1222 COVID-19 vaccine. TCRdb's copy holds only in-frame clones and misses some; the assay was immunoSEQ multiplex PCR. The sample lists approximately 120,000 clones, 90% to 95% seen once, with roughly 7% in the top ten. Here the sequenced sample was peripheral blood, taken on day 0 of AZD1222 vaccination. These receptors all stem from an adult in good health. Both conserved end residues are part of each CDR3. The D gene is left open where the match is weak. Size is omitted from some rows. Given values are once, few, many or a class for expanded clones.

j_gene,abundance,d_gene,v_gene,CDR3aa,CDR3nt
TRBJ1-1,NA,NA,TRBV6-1,CASSETGYTEAFF,TGTGCCAGCAGTGAAACAGGGTACACTGAAGCTTTCTTT
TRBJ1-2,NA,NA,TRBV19,CASQDPGGSNYGYTF,TGTGCCAGCCAAGACCCGGGCGGCTCTAACTATGGCTACACCTTC
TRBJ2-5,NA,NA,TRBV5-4,CASSNTEQETQYF,TGTGCCAGCAGCAACACGGAACAAGAGACCCAGTACTTC
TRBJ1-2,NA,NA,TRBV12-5,CASGPAGNYGYTF,TGTGCTAGTGGGCCCGCAGGAAACTATGGCTACACCTTC
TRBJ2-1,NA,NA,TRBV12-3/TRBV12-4,CASSPRGEQFF,TGTGCCAGCAGCCCCAGAGGAGAGCAGTTCTTC
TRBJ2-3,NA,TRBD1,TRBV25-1,CASHPGTGADTQYF,TGTGCCAGCCACCCCGGGACAGGGGCCGATACGCAGTATTTT
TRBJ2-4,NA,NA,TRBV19,CASSIIRGAQYF,TGTGCCAGTAGTATAATTAGAGGGGCTCAGTACTTC
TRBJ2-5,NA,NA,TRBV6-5,CASNPSGGETQYF,TGTGCCAGCAACCCATCCGGGGGAGAGACCCAGTACTTC
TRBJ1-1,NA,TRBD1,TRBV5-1,CASSPGTANTEAFF,TGCGCCAGCAGCCCCGGGACAGCGAACACTGAAGCTTTCTTT
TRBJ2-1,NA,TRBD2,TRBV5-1,CASRLGEGSYNEQFF,TGCGCCAGCCGCTTGGGGGAGGGATCCTACAATGAGCAGTTCTTC
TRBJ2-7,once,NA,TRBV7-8,CASSLARTESYEQYF,TGTGCCAGCAGCTTAGCCCGGACCGAGAGCTACGAGCAGTACTTC
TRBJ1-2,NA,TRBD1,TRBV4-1,CASSQGLRGLGVSGGYGYTF,TGCGCCAGCAGCCAGGGCCTCAGGGGGCTAGGCGTGTCGGGCGGCTATGGCTACACCTTC
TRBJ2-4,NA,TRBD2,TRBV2,CASRKYTSGGRAKNIQYF,TGTGCCAGCAGAAAGTATACAAGCGGGGGGCGAGCCAAAAACATTCAGTACTTC
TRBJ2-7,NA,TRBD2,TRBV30,CAWSRGSLGEQYF,TGTGCCTGGAGTCGCGGGAGTTTAGGCGAGCAGTACTTC
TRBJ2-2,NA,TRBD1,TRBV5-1,CASSLAGQGNTGELFF,TGCGCCAGCAGCTTGGCCGGACAGGGAAACACCGGGGAGCTGTTTTTT
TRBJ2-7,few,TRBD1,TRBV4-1,CASSRYLDRESYEQYF,TGCGCCAGCAGCCGATACCTGGACAGGGAATCCTACGAGCAGTACTTC
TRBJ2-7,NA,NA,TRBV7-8,CASSSAGPGTDEYF,TGTGCCAGCAGCTCCGCGGGGCCCGGGACGGACGAATACTTC
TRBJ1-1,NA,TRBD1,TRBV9,CASSVGQGDTEAFF,TGTGCCAGCAGCGTAGGGCAGGGGGACACTGAAGCTTTCTTT
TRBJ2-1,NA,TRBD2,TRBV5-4,CASSLRLAGGGEQFF,TGTGCCAGCAGCTTGCGTCTAGCGGGGGGAGGTGAGCAGTTCTTC
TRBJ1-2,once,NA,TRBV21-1,CARDRPNSPCRYGYTF,TGTGCCAGAGACAGGCCAAATTCGCCTTGTCGCTATGGCTACACCTTC
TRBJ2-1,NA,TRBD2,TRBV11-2,CASTPLGVAGSSSYNEQFF,TGTGCCAGCACCCCTCTCGGGGTAGCGGGTTCTAGCTCCTACAATGAGCAGTTCTTC
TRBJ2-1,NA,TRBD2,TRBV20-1,CSASRGTRTYNEQFF,TGCAGTGCTAGTCGCGGGACTAGAACTTACAATGAGCAGTTCTTC
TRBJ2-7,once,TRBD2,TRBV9,CASSAGGYSYEQYF,TGTGCCAGCAGCGCCGGGGGGTACTCCTACGAGCAGTACTTC
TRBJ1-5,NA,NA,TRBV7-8,CASSLLRTRQPQHF,TGTGCCAGCAGTCTATTAAGGACTCGGCAGCCCCAGCATTTT
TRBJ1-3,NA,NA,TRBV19,CASSIAGPGNTIYF,TGTGCCAGTAGTATAGCAGGGCCGGGAAACACCATATATTTT
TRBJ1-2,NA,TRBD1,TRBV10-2,CATLGQGEGSVYGYTF,TGCGCCACCTTGGGACAGGGTGAAGGAAGCGTCTATGGCTACACCTTC
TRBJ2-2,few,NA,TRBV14,CASSQEWSTGELFF,TGTGCCAGCAGCCAAGAATGGAGCACCGGGGAGCTGTTTTTT
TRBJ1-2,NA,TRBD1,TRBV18,CASSGDRAYGYTF,TGTGCCAGCTCAGGTGACAGGGCCTATGGCTACACCTTC
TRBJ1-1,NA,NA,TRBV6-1,CASSEGADTEAFF,TGTGCCAGCAGTGAAGGTGCCGACACTGAAGCTTTCTTT
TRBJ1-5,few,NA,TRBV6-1,CASSAARSEPQHF,TGTGCCAGCAGTGCAGCCCGAAGCGAGCCCCAGCATTTT
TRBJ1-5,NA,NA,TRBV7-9,CASSLAFNQPQHF,TGTGCCAGCAGCTTAGCTTTTAATCAGCCCCAGCATTTT
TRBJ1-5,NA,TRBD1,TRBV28,CASSLSDRVGQPQHF,TGTGCCAGCAGTTTATCGGACAGGGTGGGTCAGCCCCAGCATTTT
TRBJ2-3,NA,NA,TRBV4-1,CASSPPGPGDTQYF,TGCGCCAGCAGTCCTCCGGGGCCCGGGGATACGCAGTATTTT
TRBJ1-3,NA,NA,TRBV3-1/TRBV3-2,CASSPRAGSGNTIYF,TGTGCCAGCAGCCCCCGGGCAGGCTCTGGAAACACCATATATTTT
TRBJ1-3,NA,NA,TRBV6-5,CASSSLGASSGNTIYF,TGTGCCAGCAGTTCTCTCGGGGCAAGCTCTGGAAACACCATATATTTT
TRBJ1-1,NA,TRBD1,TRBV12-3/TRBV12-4,CASRQGSWTEAFF,TGTGCCAGCAGACAGGGGTCGTGGACTGAAGCTTTCTTT
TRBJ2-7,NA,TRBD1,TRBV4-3,CASSSADRAREQYF,TGCGCCAGCAGCTCTGCGGACAGGGCGCGGGAGCAGTACTTC
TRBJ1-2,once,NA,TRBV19,CASRPEGPNYGYTF,TGTGCCAGTAGACCCGAGGGACCGAACTATGGCTACACCTTC
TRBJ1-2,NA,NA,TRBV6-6,CASSRAYYPGNYGYTF,TGTGCCAGCAGTCGAGCCTACTATCCGGGTAACTATGGCTACACCTTC
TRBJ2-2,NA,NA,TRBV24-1,CATSDGSTGELFF,TGTGCCACCAGTGACGGCAGCACCGGGGAGCTGTTTTTT
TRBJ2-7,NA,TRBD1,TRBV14,CASSQNRGSEQYF,TGTGCCAGCAGCCAAAACAGGGGAAGCGAGCAGTACTTC
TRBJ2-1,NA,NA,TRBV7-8,CASSLDRGNEQFF,TGTGCCAGCAGCTTAGATCGGGGGAATGAGCAGTTCTTC
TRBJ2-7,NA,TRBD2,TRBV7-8,CASSPLAGPNEQYF,TGTGCCAGCAGCCCGCTAGCGGGGCCTAACGAGCAGTACTTC